Below, 18 T cell receptor beta chains from the same sample are listed, as sequenced in a study of shared clonotypes between healthy human individuals. Generated by immunoSEQ multiplex PCR, the TCRdb table keeps only in-frame clones and is missing some. Among some 790,000 clones listed, 55% to 75% were seen once. The sequencing sample was made of memory CD4+ T cells sorted from blood. The sample's subset: CD45RA-negative fraction. Receptors originate from a woman aged 30 to 39 in good health.

The CDR3 nucleotides are TGTGCCAGTAGCTTGGGGGGACAGAGCACAGATACGCAGTATTTT. Translating gives CASSLGGQSTDTQYF. This chain joins TRBV19 and TRBJ2-3; D may be TRBD1 (7 bases). CDR1 LNHDA and CDR2 SQIVND come from the germline V gene (reference sequence). V was shortened by 6 bases and J by 0 bases, with 13 bases between the two germline ends. This CDR3 region has 15 residues.

The chain uses TRBV11-2 and TRBJ2-1, with 7 positions matching TRBD1. The length of the CDR3 is 15 residues. With 7 bases clipped from V and 4 bases from J, the junction kept 10 bases outside the gene matches. Germline lookup yields CDR1 SGHAT and CDR2 FQNNGV. CDR3 protein: CASTARVTGYNEQFF. The CDR3 coding sequence is TGTGCCAGCACCGCCCGGGTGACAGGGTACAATGAGCAGTTCTTC.

This clone was counted only a few times. CDR3 DNA: TGCAGCGGATCCACTAGCGCCTCACAAGAGACCCAGTACTTC. It codes for CSGSTSASQETQYF. The genes are TRBV29-1 and TRBJ2-5; 7 bases map to TRBD2. Germline trimming cut 7 bases from V and 2 bases from J; bases unmatched to any gene: 10. CDR3 length equals 14 residues. The germline V gene encodes CDR1 SQVTM and CDR2 ANQGSEA.

The CDR3 DNA reads TGTGCCAGCAGCCCCGGAACAGGGAGCAATCAGCCCCAGCATTTT. This sequence encodes CASSPGTGSNQPQHF. The chain carries TRBV7-3 and TRBJ1-5; TRBD1 is a possible D gene (6 bases). Trimming stripped 5 bases from V and 1 base from J, with 12 bases between. The germline V gene encodes CDR1 SGHTA and CDR2 FQGTGA. The CDR3 loop spans 15 amino acids.

The genes are TRBV7-2 and TRBJ2-3; 9 bases map to TRBD2. V dropped 2 bases and J dropped 6; count of bases not matched to a gene: 6. Per the germline V gene, CDR1 is SGHTA and CDR2 is FQGNSA. The CDR3 has 15 amino acids. CDR3: CASSLFSGSRDTQYF. CDR3 DNA: TGTGCCAGCAGCTTATTTAGCGGGAGCAGGGATACGCAGTATTTT. Complete variable domain (other parts from reference TRBV7-2 and TRBJ2-3): GAGVSQSPSNKVTEKGKDVELRCDPISGHTALYWYRQSLGQGLEFLIYFQGNSAPDKSGLPSDRFSAERTGGSVSTLTIQRTQQEDSAVYLCASSLFSGSRDTQYFGPGTRLTVL.

CDR3 amino acids: CASSSIQAYQPQHF. In DNA, the CDR3 is TGTGCCAGCAGTTCCATACAGGCCTATCAGCCCCAGCATTTT. The chain has TRBV28 and TRBJ1-5, with a tentative D call TRBD1 (5 bases). The V and J ends lost 4 bases and 5 bases respectively, with 12 bases between them. The CDR3 runs 14 residues. Germline loops: CDR1 MDHEN, CDR2 SYDVKM.

The chain has TRBV28 and TRBJ1-4, with 8 bases that match TRBD1. Germline V gene lookup returns CDR1 MDHEN and CDR2 SYDVKM. With 4 bases clipped from V and 6 bases from J, the junction kept 10 bases outside the gene matches. The CDR3 loop spans 16 amino acids. The chain's CDR3 is CASSSPSDRGYEKLFF. DNA for the CDR3: TGTGCCAGCAGTTCCCCCTCCGACAGGGGCTATGAAAAACTGTTTTTT.

The rearrangement joins TRBV11-2 to TRBJ1-1; D gene ambiguous. Germline-derived CDR1 and CDR2 are SGHAT and FQNNGV. V dropped 3 bases and J dropped 6 bases, with 14 bases sitting between them. The CDR3 runs to 14 residues. The CDR3, as DNA: TGTGCCAGCAGCTTTGTGGAGGGTGTCGCTGAAGCTTTCTTT. Protein sequence: CASSFVEGVAEAFF.

The V gene is TRBV28, the J gene TRBJ1-5; D not resolved. V was pared by 6 bases and J by 1 base, with 13 bases between. This CDR3 has 15 amino acids. Germline V CDR1 and CDR2: MDHEN, SYDVKM. DNA for the CDR3: TGTGCCAGCAGCAAGGCTTCATCGAGCAATCAGCCCCAGCATTTT. Translation: CASSKASSSNQPQHF.

V usage is TRBV6-4 and J usage is TRBJ2-3; 11 bases align to TRBD2. Germline V gene data show CDR1 as MRHNA and CDR2 as SNTAGT. The ends lost 8 bases at V and 6 bases at J; junction bases unmatched: 19. The CDR3 consists of 18 residues. The CDR3 DNA reads as TGTGCCAGCCGCCGCTTGCGGGCTAGCGGGGGGCCCCCGGATACGCAGTATTTT. Translating gives CASRRLRASGGPPDTQYF.

A remark on this clone: This sample includes further DNA sequences coding for the same CDR3. V is TRBV7-9 and J is TRBJ1-1; D is unclear. Trimming removed 1 base from V and 0 bases from J, with 9 bases in between. Germline CDR1 SEHNR, CDR2 FQNEAQ (reference sequence). The length of the CDR3 is 15 residues. The CDR3 nucleotides are TGTGCCAGCAGCTTAGGTCAGGACCTGAACACTGAAGCTTTCTTT. This gives the protein CASSLGQDLNTEAFF.

The rearrangement links TRBV19 to TRBJ2-7; 7 nucleotides line up with TRBD1. The CDR3 runs 13 residues. Germline V gene lookup returns CDR1 LNHDA and CDR2 SQIVND (reference sequence). V lost 3 bases, J lost 3 bases, and 2 bases stayed unmatched. CDR3 sequence (DNA): TGTGCCAGTAGTATGGGACAGATCTACGAGCAGTACTTC. It specifies CASSMGQIYEQYF.

The chain uses TRBV27 and TRBJ2-1, with D possibly being TRBD2 (6 bases). Germline V gene sequence: CDR1 MNHEY, CDR2 SMNVEV (reference sequence). The CDR3 loop spans 14 amino acids. V was pared by 5 bases and J by 5 bases, with 13 bases between. CDR3 bases: TGTGCCAGCAGTCCCCGGGACTTTAACAATGAGCAGTTCTTC. Translating gives CASSPRDFNNEQFF.

The genes are TRBV4-1 and TRBJ2-3; no clear D. Trimming pared 1 base from V and 7 bases from J, leaving 6 bases between. The CDR3 loop spans 12 amino acids. CDR1 is MGHRA and CDR2 is YSYEKL in the germline V gene. The CDR3 DNA sequence: TGCGCCAGCAGCCAAGTCATGCATACGCAGTATTTT. Amino acids: CASSQVMHTQYF.

The chain links TRBV4-2 to TRBJ2-3; D is perhaps TRBD2 (5 bases). In germline, CDR1 is LGHNA, CDR2 YNFKEQ. Trimming removed 1 base from V and 4 bases from J, with 15 bases in between. This CDR3 is built from 16 residues. The CDR3, as DNA: TGTGCCAGCAGCCAAGTCTCGAGCGGTTTAGCAGATACGCAGTATTTT. It translates to CASSQVSSGLADTQYF.

This chain joins TRBV7-6 and TRBJ2-2; possibly TRBD2 for D (5 bases). Germline CDR1 SGHVS, CDR2 FNYEAQ. The V gene lost 1 base and the J gene lost 5 bases, with 8 bases spanning the gap. The CDR3 loop spans 14 amino acids. CDR3 residues: CASSLVRGTGELFF. The DNA of the CDR3 is TGTGCCAGCAGCTTAGTTCGCGGGACCGGGGAGCTGTTTTTT. Drawing the rest from reference TRBV7-6 and TRBJ2-2, the complete variable domain is GAGVSQSPRYKVTKRGQDVALRCDPISGHVSLYWYRQALGQGPEFLTYFNYEAQQDKSGLPNDRFSAERPEGSISTLTIQRTEQRDSAMYRCASSLVRGTGELFFGEGSRLTVL.

The table lists this clone with a few counts. This chain connects TRBV6-5 to TRBJ1-5; possibly TRBD1 for D (5 bases). The ends were cut back, 5 bases at V and 2 bases at J, with 13 bases in the middle. The CDR3 has 15 residues. CDR1 is MNHEY and CDR2 is SVGAGI in the germline V gene. CDR3 residues: CASSLSQGGNQPQHF. The CDR3 region has the DNA TGTGCCAGCAGTCTCTCGCAGGGAGGCAATCAGCCCCAGCATTTT.

This clone was seen once. This chain joins TRBV19 and TRBJ1-1, with unresolved D. Deletions cut 3 bases from V and 5 bases from J, with 10 bases between. CDR1 is LNHDA and CDR2 is SQIVND in the germline V gene (reference sequence). CDR3 length equals 13 residues. The CDR3 sequence: CASSILSGTEAFF. As DNA, the CDR3 is TGTGCCAGTAGTATCCTGAGCGGGACTGAAGCTTTCTTT.